The 28 T cell receptor beta chains below come from one sample, sequenced in a study of T cells in Graves' hyperthyroidism and ophthalmopathy. TCR beta CDR3 sequences were amplified from RNA transcripts. A first-round RT-PCR of the TCR CDR3 used the HTBI primer set. TCRdb ran MiXCR on the multiplex PCR reads and lists one entry per CDR3 protein. The sample has under 130,000 distinct CDR3 sequences, about 45% seen once. Source material: blood. These receptors were obtained from a middle-aged man with Graves' hyperthyroidism.

This clonotype was detected ten times or more. The chain links TRBV2 to TRBJ2-3; TRBD1 agrees at 11 bases. Germline CDR1 reads SNHLY; CDR2 reads FYNNEI. CDR3 length equals 16 residues. V shed 6 bases and J 11 bases; nucleotides not matched to a gene: 16. CDR3 in DNA: TGTGCCAGCAGCGCCCGGGGGACAGGGGGATCTCCCGGGCAGTATTTT. This gives the protein CASSARGTGGSPGQYF.

As regards this clonotype: This CDR3 is missing its conserved last phenylalanine or tryptophan, likely due to a read error. The chain is built from TRBV20-1 and TRBJ1-1; D unresolved. V gave up 2 bases and J gave up 5 bases, with 15 bases separating them. Germline loops: CDR1 DFQATT, CDR2 SNEGSKA (reference sequence). CDR3 size: 14 residues. The CDR3 here is CSARRLETGTEAFS. The DNA of the CDR3 is TGCAGTGCTAGACGGCTAGAGACTGGGACTGAAGCTTTCTCT.

The chain recombines TRBV29-1 with TRBJ2-7; a weak D match, TRBD1 (6 bases). Between the trimmed V and J ends, which lost 7 bases and 1 base, there was a span of 11 bases. Germline V gene sequence: CDR1 SQVTM, CDR2 ANQGSEA. CDR3 length equals 12 residues. CDR3 amino acids: CSGVDSSYEQYF. CDR3 nucleotide sequence: TGCAGCGGAGTGGACAGTTCCTACGAGCAGTACTTC.

This clonotype was seen repeatedly, ten times or more. This sequence joins TRBV20-1 and TRBJ2-7, with 7 bases fitting TRBD2. Germline CDR1 is DFQATT and CDR2 is SNEGSKA (reference sequence). This CDR3 has 14 residues. Losses at the gene ends were 5 bases for V and 4 bases for J; bases not matched to a gene: 11. CDR3 coding DNA: TGCAGTGCTCCACCGCGGGGGAGTAATTACGAGCAGTACTTC. Residues: CSAPPRGSNYEQYF.

This chain links TRBV10-3 with TRBJ2-7, with 10 bases that match TRBD2. V lost 8 bases and J lost 5; bases outside the gene matches: 9. The CDR3 consists of 14 residues. The germline CDR1 and CDR2 sequences are ENHRY and SYGVKD. The chain's CDR3 is CAIGASGSADEQYF. Written as DNA, the CDR3 is TGTGCCATCGGGGCTAGCGGGAGCGCGGACGAGCAGTACTTC.

This clonotype has more than one count but fewer than ten. The V and J genes are TRBV29-1 and TRBJ2-1, with 11 bases fitting TRBD1. CDR1 and CDR2 (germline): SQVTM, ANQGSEA. With 3 bases clipped from V and 2 bases from J, the junction kept 0 bases outside the gene matches. The CDR3 spans 14 residues. The CDR3 spells CSVEGQGAYNEQFF. The CDR3 DNA follows: TGCAGCGTTGAGGGACAGGGGGCCTACAATGAGCAGTTCTTC.

Turning to this clonotype: Sequence at one end of the junction differs from germline and may be a read error. The chain uses TRBV27 and TRBJ1-6; D might be TRBD1 (6 bases). CDR3 length equals 18 residues. The V gene's germline CDR1 is MNHEY and CDR2 SMNVEV (reference sequence). Here the CDR3 reads CARSLNRAVGTLGSPLHF. The DNA of the CDR3 is TGTGCCCGCAGTTTAAACAGGGCTGTCGGCACGTTGGGTTCACCCCTCCACTTT.

About this clonotype itself: Its ends do not fully match the called genes, so a read error is possible. The J gene is TRBJ2-7, the V gene TRBV3-1, with TRBD2 as a possible D gene (6 bases). The CDR3 consists of 17 residues. CDR1 LGHDT and CDR2 YNNKEL come from the germline V gene (reference sequence). Here the CDR3 reads CASSQPLGGGNSYEQCF. Written as DNA, the CDR3 is TGTGCCAGCAGCCAACCTCTGGGCGGAGGGAACTCCTACGAGCAGTGCTTC.

This clonotype has at least ten counts. The V gene is TRBV11-3, the J gene TRBJ2-1; D is perhaps TRBD2 (5 bases). The CDR3 length is 14 residues. V dropped 1 base and J dropped 5 bases, with 9 bases sitting between them. The germline CDR1 and CDR2 sequences are SGHNT and YENEEA. CDR3 nucleotides: TGTGCCAGCAGCTTAGCTAGCCTCAACAATGAGCAGTTCTTC. Amino acid sequence: CASSLASLNNEQFF.

V gene TRBV5-4 combines with J gene TRBJ2-1; 11 nucleotides align to TRBD1. Germline CDR1 SGHNT, CDR2 YYREEE (reference sequence). This CDR3 contains 14 residues. Germline trimming cut 4 bases from V and 5 bases from J; bases unmatched to any gene: 2. The CDR3 DNA is TGTGCCAGCAGCGCGGGACAGGGGGACAATGAGCAGTTCTTC. Amino acid sequence: CASSAGQGDNEQFF.

This clonotype was seen ten or more times. The gene calls are TRBV20-1 and TRBJ1-1; weak D call: TRBD1 (6 bases). Trimming pared 3 bases from V and 1 base from J, leaving 9 bases between. Germline V gene lookup returns CDR1 DFQATT and CDR2 SNEGSKA (reference sequence). The length of the CDR3 is 13 residues. The CDR3 bases are TGCAGTGCTAGGTACAGGGAGAACACTGAAGCTTTCTTT. This sequence encodes CSARYRENTEAFF.

Notes on this clonotype: The junction shows a germline mismatch at one end, possibly a read error. The chain has TRBV9 and TRBJ2-1, with 8 bases lining up with TRBD2. CDR3 length equals 15 residues. Looked up from germline, CDR1 is SGDLS and CDR2 is YYNGEE. The CDR3, as DNA: TGTGCCAGCAGCGTAGCACTAGCGGATTACAATAAGCAGTCCTTC. Its translation: CASSVALADYNKQSF.

This clonotype was counted ten times or more. The chain combines TRBV13 with TRBJ1-6; D not certain. The CDR3 spans 16 residues. Deletions cut 1 base from V and 8 bases from J, with 15 bases between. Germline V CDR1 and CDR2: PRHDT, FYEKMQ (reference sequence). The CDR3 DNA is TGTGCCAGCAGCTTAGTAGGGAACGCTGCTTATTCACCCCTCCACTTT. This sequence encodes CASSLVGNAAYSPLHF.

On this clonotype itself: Its ends do not fully match the called genes, so a read error is possible. The V call is TRBV7-9, the J call TRBJ1-6, with D maybe TRBD1 (6 bases). The CDR3 extends over 17 amino acids. In germline, CDR1 is SEHNR, CDR2 FQNEAQ (reference sequence). CDR3 amino acids: CASNQGGGDLYNSPLHF. CDR3 DNA: TGCGCCAGCAACCAAGGGGGAGGAGATCTCTATAATTCACCCCTCCACTTT.

This clonotype showed up many times. The V call is TRBV7-9, the J call TRBJ1-1, with 9 bases identical to TRBD1. The V gene end was trimmed by 4 bases and the J gene end by 4 bases; junction bases not matched to a gene: 4. Germline V gene data show CDR1 as SEHNR and CDR2 as FQNEAQ (reference sequence). This CDR3 has 14 residues. In nucleotides, the CDR3 is TGTGCCAGCAGCTCTACAGGGGGCGGCACTGAAGCTTTCTTT. It encodes CASSSTGGGTEAFF.

This clonotype was counted many times. The chain couples TRBV24-1 to TRBJ2-1; 8 bases align to TRBD2. The CDR3 extends over 17 amino acids. Germline loops: CDR1 KGHDR, CDR2 SFDVKD. J lost 6 bases, V lost 3 bases, and 12 bases had no gene match. CDR3 sequence (DNA): TGTGCCACCAGTGATCAAAGGACTAGCACAAGGCGCAATGAGCAGTTCTTC. Its protein product is CATSDQRTSTRRNEQFF.

This clonotype was observed at least ten times. This sequence joins TRBV10-3 and TRBJ2-3; the match to TRBD2 covers 11 bases. Germline V gives CDR1 ENHRY, CDR2 SYGVKD. This CDR3 contains 17 residues. J was trimmed by 0 bases and V by 5 bases; bases with no gene match: 7. The CDR3 DNA reads TGTGCCATCAGTCGGACTAGCGGGTCTTATAGCACAGATACGCAGTATTTT. Translated: CAISRTSGSYSTDTQYF.

This clonotype has a count of ten or more. This rearrangement joins TRBV2 to TRBJ1-5, with D possibly TRBD1 on 6 matching bases. Trimming removed 4 bases from V and 3 bases from J, with 19 bases in between. The germline CDR1 and CDR2 sequences are SNHLY and FYNNEI. This CDR3 has 17 amino acids. CDR3 bases: TGTGCCAGCAGTGGGAACAGGGAATTAATAGTCAATCAGCCCCAGCATTTT. Residues: CASSGNRELIVNQPQHF.

The chain employs TRBV7-2 and TRBJ2-1; 12 bases fit TRBD2. Germline CDR1 is SGHTA and CDR2 is FQGNSA. This CDR3 is built from 17 residues. J was trimmed by 0 bases and V by 5 bases; bases with no gene match: 5. The CDR3 sequence is CTSSLPTSGSSYNEQFF. The CDR3 DNA reads as TGTACCAGCAGCCTACCGACTAGCGGGAGCTCCTACAATGAGCAGTTCTTC.

This clonotype was found many times. The rearrangement joins TRBV24-1 to TRBJ2-5; the match to TRBD2 covers 8 bases. Germline CDR1 reads KGHDR; CDR2 reads SFDVKD. Germline trimming cut 3 bases from V and 5 bases from J; bases unmatched to any gene: 7. This CDR3 comprises 15 residues. The CDR3 sequence is CATSDPRGAGETQYF. The DNA of the CDR3 is TGTGCCACCAGTGATCCGCGGGGGGCCGGGGAGACCCAGTACTTC.

This clonotype was detected many times. This chain uses TRBV9 with TRBJ2-5; perhaps TRBD1 as D (7 bases). The V gene's germline CDR1 is SGDLS and CDR2 YYNGEE. The CDR3 runs to 16 residues. The ends were cut back, 4 bases at V and 9 bases at J, with 25 bases in the middle. Written as DNA, the CDR3 is TGTGCCAGCAGCCCACGGACAGGAACGGGGGCCGGGGCCCAGTACTTC. As protein: CASSPRTGTGAGAQYF.

This clonotype has ten or more counts. The chain couples TRBV7-8 to TRBJ1-2; D is uncertain. The ends were cut back, 6 bases at V and 0 bases at J, with 11 bases in the middle. This CDR3 is 14 amino acids long. Germline values: CDR1 SGHVS, CDR2 FQNEAQ. CDR3 sequence reads: CASSPIVANYGYTF. CDR3 coding DNA: TGTGCCAGCAGTCCCATCGTGGCTAACTATGGCTACACCTTC.

Many counts were recorded for this clonotype. The chain joins TRBV15 to TRBJ2-1, with D possibly matching TRBD2 (6 bases). The length of the CDR3 is 15 residues. Germline V gene data show CDR1 as LNHNV and CDR2 as YYDKDF (reference sequence). V dropped 3 bases and J dropped 3 bases, with 12 bases sitting between them. The CDR3 bases are TGTGCCACCAGCAGCGGGAGTATTTTCTACAATGAGCAGTTCTTC. Its translation is CATSSGSIFYNEQFF.

This clonotype came up many times. V usage is TRBV20-1 and J usage is TRBJ2-7, with 10 bases lining up with TRBD2. The CDR3 is made up of 16 amino acids. Germline loops: CDR1 DFQATT, CDR2 SNEGSKA (reference sequence). Trimming took 0 bases from V and 7 from J; bases not matched to a gene: 12. The DNA for the CDR3 is TGCAGTGCTAGAGATCCCTTATCTAGCGGGAGTCGAGAGCAGTACTTC. Protein sequence: CSARDPLSSGSREQYF.

This chain connects TRBV5-5 to TRBJ1-2, with D uncertain. CDR1 and CDR2 (germline): SGHKS, YYEKEE (reference sequence). The CDR3 loop spans 17 amino acids. Trimming shortened V by 4 bases and J by 1 base, and 20 bases separated the two germline ends. The CDR3 DNA reads as TGTGCCAGCAGCGGATCGGGTACGGCACATCTTAACTATGGCTACACCTTC. Residues: CASSGSGTAHLNYGYTF.

This clonotype was observed at least ten times. The chain carries TRBV24-1 and TRBJ2-1; maybe TRBD2 (5 bases). The CDR3 is made up of 15 amino acids. Germline V lookup: CDR1 KGHDR, CDR2 SFDVKD. Trimming removed 8 bases from V and 4 bases from J, with 17 bases in between. For the CDR3, the DNA is TGTGCCACCAACTTTCAGCCGGGAACTTACAATGAGCAGTTCTTC. It translates to CATNFQPGTYNEQFF.

This clonotype occurred a few times. The chain recombines TRBV6-6 with TRBJ2-1, with 12 bases aligning to TRBD2. CDR3 length: 16 residues. Germline V gene lookup returns CDR1 MNHNY and CDR2 SVGAGI (reference sequence). Germline trimming cut 2 bases from V and 9 bases from J; bases unmatched to any gene: 8. CDR3: CASSYRGLAGLAEQFF. DNA of the CDR3: TGTGCCAGCAGTTACCGAGGACTAGCGGGACTGGCTGAGCAGTTCTTC.

This clonotype was seen ten or more times. The V and J genes are TRBV11-2 and TRBJ1-1; a weak D match, TRBD1 (6 bases). Germline V gives CDR1 SGHAT, CDR2 FQNNGV. The CDR3 sequence is 15 residues long. The germline V and J ends were trimmed by 2 bases and 1 base, with 11 bases remaining between them. CDR3 DNA: TGTGCCAGCAGCTTAAAGGGACACCCGAACACTGAAGCTTTCTTT. It yields the protein CASSLKGHPNTEAFF. The whole variable domain, filled in from reference TRBV11-2 and TRBJ1-1, reads EAGVAQSPRYKIIEKRQSVAFWCNPISGHATLYWYQQILGQGPKLLIQFQNNGVVDDSQLPKDRFSAERLKGVDSTLKIQPAKLEDSAVYLCASSLKGHPNTEAFFGQGTRLTVV.